Each of the 12 T cell receptor beta chains below was sequenced from the same sample in a study of graft-versus-host responses after intestinal transplantation. Sequencing was performed with immunoSEQ multiplex PCR; in TCRdb, only in-frame clones are kept and a portion is missing. Counted here are 40,000 to 55,000 clones, roughly 90% occurring once; the ten biggest clones make up approximately 0.6%. These receptors have no identified antigens. Source: unstimulated CD4+ T cells sorted from spleen or lymph node cells, taken before transplant. Receptors originate from a human donor who was the organ donor for an intestinal transplant.

The chain combines TRBV18 with TRBJ2-3; 8 nucleotides line up with TRBD1. The germline CDR1 and CDR2 sequences are KGHSH and LQKENI. V was clipped by 6 bases and J by 4 bases; unmatched bases: 9. This CDR3 spans 15 amino acids. Here the CDR3 DNA reads TGTGCCAGCTCCCTAGACAGGGGTATTCCAGATACGCAGTATTTT. This translates into CASSLDRGIPDTQYF. The entire variable domain, with the rest obtained from reference TRBV18 and TRBJ2-3, is as follows: NAGVMQNPRHLVRRRGQEARLRCSPMKGHSHVYWYRQLPEEGLKFMVYLQKENIIDESGMPKERFSAEFPKEGPSILRIQQVVRGDSAAYFCASSLDRGIPDTQYFGPGTRLTVL.

The V gene is TRBV2, the J gene TRBJ2-2; TRBD1 agrees at 8 bases. This CDR3 has 10 residues. Trimming took 11 bases from V and 11 from J; bases not matched to a gene: 4. From germline, CDR1 is SNHLY and CDR2 FYNNEI. The CDR3 spells CALGTGELFF. The CDR3 DNA reads TGTGCCTTAGGGACAGGCGAGCTGTTTTTT.

The chain carries TRBV28 and TRBJ2-7; TRBD2 agrees at 9 bases. The germline gives CDR1 MDHEN, CDR2 SYDVKM. Trimming at V came to 4 bases and at J to 4 bases, leaving 11 bases not matched to a gene. CDR3 length: 16 residues. CDR3 region: CASSSPLGSGGYEQYF. As DNA, the CDR3 is TGTGCCAGCAGTTCGCCCTTAGGGAGCGGGGGGTACGAGCAGTACTTC.

CDR3 sequence (DNA): TGCGCCAGCACTGGGACTAGCGGGAGGAATGAGCAGTTCTTC. This encodes CASTGTSGRNEQFF. The chain joins TRBV10-1 to TRBJ2-1, with 15 bases fitting TRBD2. V was clipped by 7 bases and J by 7 bases; unmatched bases: 2. Per the germline V gene, CDR1 is WNHNN and CDR2 is SYGVQD (reference sequence). This CDR3 is built from 14 residues.

This chain connects TRBV7-9 to TRBJ2-1; no firm D call. Trimming left V 1 base short and J 0 bases short, with 13 bases between. Germline lookup yields CDR1 SEHNR and CDR2 FQNEAQ (reference sequence). The CDR3 consists of 17 residues. CDR3 coding DNA: TGTGCCAGCAGCTTAGGTGGTAAGGAGAGCTCCTACAATGAGCAGTTCTTC. Translation gives CASSLGGKESSYNEQFF.

The chain joins TRBV7-8 to TRBJ2-7; 9 bases match TRBD1. The V gene end was trimmed by 1 base and the J gene end by 3 bases; junction bases not matched to a gene: 7. Per germline, CDR1 SGHVS and CDR2 FQNEAQ. The CDR3 contains 16 residues. This CDR3 reads CASSLEAGTGNYEQYF. The CDR3 bases are TGTGCCAGCAGCTTAGAGGCCGGGACAGGGAACTACGAGCAGTACTTC.

The rearrangement links TRBV28 to TRBJ2-5, with 8 positions matching TRBD1. The CDR3 runs to 15 residues. The V and J ends lost 3 bases and 4 bases, in that order; junction bases with no gene match: 7. Germline assignment: CDR1 MDHEN and CDR2 SYDVKM. CDR3 sequence (DNA): TGTGCCAGCAGTTTCCAAGGACAGGGAGTAGAGACCCAGTACTTC. This encodes CASSFQGQGVETQYF.

This chain connects TRBV5-1 to TRBJ2-1, with 11 bases that match TRBD2. With V trimmed by 0 bases and J by 6 bases, 2 bases remained unmatched. The CDR3 is 15 amino acids. CDR1 is SGHRS and CDR2 is YFSETQ in the germline V gene. This CDR3 reads CASSLGLAGGNEQFF. DNA for the CDR3: TGCGCCAGCAGCTTGGGGCTAGCGGGAGGCAATGAGCAGTTCTTC.

The table lists this clone with a few counts. The genes are TRBV6-5 and TRBJ1-1, with TRBD1 matching 7 bases. Germline lookup yields CDR1 MNHEY and CDR2 SVGAGI. V dropped 1 base and J dropped 1; count of bases not matched to a gene: 3. CDR3 length: 15 residues. CDR3 bases: TGTGCCAGCAGTTACTTGGGACAGACGAACACTGAAGCTTTCTTT. It encodes CASSYLGQTNTEAFF.

The V gene is TRBV5-1, the J gene TRBJ2-3; no reliable D call. V was cut by 1 base and J by 6 bases, with 6 bases left in between. There are 12 residues in the CDR3. CDR1 and CDR2 (germline): SGHRS, YFSETQ. The CDR3 region has the DNA TGCGCCAGCAGCTTGCTGCGGGATACGCAGTATTTT. As protein: CASSLLRDTQYF.

This CDR3 is CASLPSGANVLTF. Written as DNA, the CDR3 is TGTGCCAGCCTACCATCTGGGGCCAACGTCCTGACTTTC. This chain uses TRBV6-5 with TRBJ2-6; D is undetermined. V was pared by 8 bases and J by 1 base, with 6 bases between. Germline lookup yields CDR1 MNHEY and CDR2 SVGAGI. The CDR3 has 13 amino acids.

The gene calls are TRBV2 and TRBJ2-1, with TRBD1 matching over 7 bases. Trimming took 7 bases from V and 3 from J; bases not matched to a gene: 3. Looked up from germline, CDR1 is SNHLY and CDR2 is FYNNEI. This CDR3 comprises 13 residues. CDR3 DNA sequence: TGTGCCAGCACTTACAGGGGCTACAATGAGCAGTTCTTC. This encodes CASTYRGYNEQFF.